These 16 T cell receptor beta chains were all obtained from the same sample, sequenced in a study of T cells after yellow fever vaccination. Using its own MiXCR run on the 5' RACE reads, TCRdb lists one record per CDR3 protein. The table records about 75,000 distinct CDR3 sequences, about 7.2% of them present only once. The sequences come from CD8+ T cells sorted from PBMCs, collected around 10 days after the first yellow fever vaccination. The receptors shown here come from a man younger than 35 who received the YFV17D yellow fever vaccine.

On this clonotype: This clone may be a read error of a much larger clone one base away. The chain's CDR3 is CASSQVEYANTEAFF. In nucleotides, the CDR3 is TGCGCCAGCAGCCAAGTAGAGTATGCGAACACTGAAGCTTTCTTT. The chain employs TRBV4-1 and TRBJ1-1; D not certain. V lost 1 base and J lost 1, with 10 bases in between. The germline V gene has CDR1 MGHRA and CDR2 YSYEKL. The CDR3 is 15 amino acids.

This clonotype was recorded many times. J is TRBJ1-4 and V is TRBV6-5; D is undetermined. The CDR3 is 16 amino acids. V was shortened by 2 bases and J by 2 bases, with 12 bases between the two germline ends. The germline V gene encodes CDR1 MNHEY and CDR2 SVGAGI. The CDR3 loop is CASSYLQSWTNEKLFF. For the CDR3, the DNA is TGTGCCAGCAGTTACCTACAGTCGTGGACTAATGAAAAACTGTTTTTT.

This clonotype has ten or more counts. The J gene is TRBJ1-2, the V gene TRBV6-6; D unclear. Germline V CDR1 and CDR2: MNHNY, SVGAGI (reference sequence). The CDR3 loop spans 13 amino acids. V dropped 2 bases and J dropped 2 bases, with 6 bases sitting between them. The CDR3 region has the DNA TGTGCCAGCAGTTACGGGGTAAACTATGGCTACACCTTC. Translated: CASSYGVNYGYTF.

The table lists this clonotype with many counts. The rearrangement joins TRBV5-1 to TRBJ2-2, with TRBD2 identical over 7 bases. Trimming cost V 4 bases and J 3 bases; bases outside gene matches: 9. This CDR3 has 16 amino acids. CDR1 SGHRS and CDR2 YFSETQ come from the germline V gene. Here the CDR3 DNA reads TGCGCCAGCAGCCCCCAAGGACTAGGGCACACCGGGGAGCTGTTTTTT. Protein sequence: CASSPQGLGHTGELFF.

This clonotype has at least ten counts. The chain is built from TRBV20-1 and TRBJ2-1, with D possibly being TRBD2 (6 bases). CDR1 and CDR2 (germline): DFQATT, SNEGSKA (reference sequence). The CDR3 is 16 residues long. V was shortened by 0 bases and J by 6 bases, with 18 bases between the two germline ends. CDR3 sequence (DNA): TGCAGTGCTAGAGATCGGGCGGGACTCCTTACCAATGAGCAGTTCTTC. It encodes CSARDRAGLLTNEQFF.

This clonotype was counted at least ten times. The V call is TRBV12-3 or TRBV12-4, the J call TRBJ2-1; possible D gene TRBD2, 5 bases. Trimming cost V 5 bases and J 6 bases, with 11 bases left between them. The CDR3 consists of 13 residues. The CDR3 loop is CASSPSGSNEQFF. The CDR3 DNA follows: TGTGCCAGCAGTCCCTCGGGGTCCAATGAGCAGTTCTTC.

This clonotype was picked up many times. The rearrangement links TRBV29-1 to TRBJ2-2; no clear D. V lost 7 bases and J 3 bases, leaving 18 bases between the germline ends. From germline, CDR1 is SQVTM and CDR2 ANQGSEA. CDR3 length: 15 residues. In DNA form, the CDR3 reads TGCAGCGCGTCGTGGGAACGGGTAGACACCGGGGAGCTGTTTTTT. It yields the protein CSASWERVDTGELFF.

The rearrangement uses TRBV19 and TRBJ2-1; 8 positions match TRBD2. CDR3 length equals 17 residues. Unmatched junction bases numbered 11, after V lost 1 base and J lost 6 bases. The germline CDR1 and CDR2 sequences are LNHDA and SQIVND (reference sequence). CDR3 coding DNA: TGTGCCAGTAGTATAGCTTCTCATAGCGGGGCCGTCAATGAGCAGTTCTTC. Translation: CASSIASHSGAVNEQFF.

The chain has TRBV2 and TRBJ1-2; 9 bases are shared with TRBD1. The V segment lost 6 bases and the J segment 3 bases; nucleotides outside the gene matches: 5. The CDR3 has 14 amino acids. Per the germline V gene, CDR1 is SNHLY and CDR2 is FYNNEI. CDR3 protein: CASSAGQGDYGYTF. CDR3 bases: TGTGCCAGCAGCGCGGGACAGGGAGACTATGGCTACACCTTC. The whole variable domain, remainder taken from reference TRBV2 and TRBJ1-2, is EPEVTQTPSHQVTQMGQEVILRCVPISNHLYFYWYRQILGQKVEFLVSFYNNEISEKSEIFDDQFSVERPDGSNFTLKIRSTKLEDSAMYFCASSAGQGDYGYTFGSGTRLTVV.

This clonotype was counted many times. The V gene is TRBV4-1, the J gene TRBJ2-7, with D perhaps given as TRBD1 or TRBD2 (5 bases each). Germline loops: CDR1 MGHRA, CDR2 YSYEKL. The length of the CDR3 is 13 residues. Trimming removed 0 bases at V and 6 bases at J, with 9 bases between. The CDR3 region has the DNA TGCGCCAGCAGCCAAGACCGAGGGGCCGAGCAGTACGTC. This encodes CASSQDRGAEQYV.

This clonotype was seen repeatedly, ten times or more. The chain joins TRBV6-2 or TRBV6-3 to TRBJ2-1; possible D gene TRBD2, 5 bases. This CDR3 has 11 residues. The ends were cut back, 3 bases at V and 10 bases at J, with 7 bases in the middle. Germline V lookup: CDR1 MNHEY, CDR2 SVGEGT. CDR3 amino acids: CASSYPGEQFF. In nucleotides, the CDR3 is TGTGCCAGCAGTTATCCGGGGGAGCAGTTCTTC.

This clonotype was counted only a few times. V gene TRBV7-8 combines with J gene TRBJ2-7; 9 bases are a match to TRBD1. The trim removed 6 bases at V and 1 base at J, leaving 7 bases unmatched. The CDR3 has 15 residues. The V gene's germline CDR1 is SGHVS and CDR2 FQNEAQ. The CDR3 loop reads CASRPGTGKSYEQYF. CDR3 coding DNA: TGTGCCAGCAGACCCGGGACAGGGAAATCCTACGAGCAGTACTTC.

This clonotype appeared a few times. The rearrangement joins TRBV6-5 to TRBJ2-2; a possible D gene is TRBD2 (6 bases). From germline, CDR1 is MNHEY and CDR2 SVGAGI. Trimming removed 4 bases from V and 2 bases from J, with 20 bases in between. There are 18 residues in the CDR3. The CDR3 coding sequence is TGTGCCAGCAGTTCCCCTTTTATGGGCGGGATTAACACCGGGGAGCTGTTTTTT. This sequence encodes CASSSPFMGGINTGELFF.

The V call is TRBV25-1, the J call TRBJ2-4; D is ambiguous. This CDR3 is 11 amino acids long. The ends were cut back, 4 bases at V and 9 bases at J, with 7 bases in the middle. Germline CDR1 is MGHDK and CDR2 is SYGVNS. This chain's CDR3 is CASSVSTIQYF. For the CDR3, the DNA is TGTGCCAGCAGTGTTAGTACCATTCAGTACTTC.

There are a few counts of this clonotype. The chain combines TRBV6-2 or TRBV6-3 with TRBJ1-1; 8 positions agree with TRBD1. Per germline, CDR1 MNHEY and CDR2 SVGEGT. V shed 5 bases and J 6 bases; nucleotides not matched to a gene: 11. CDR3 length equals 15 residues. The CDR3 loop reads CASSQLRTGLPEAFF. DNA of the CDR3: TGTGCCAGCAGTCAACTCCGGACAGGGTTGCCTGAAGCTTTCTTT.

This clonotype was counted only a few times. The CDR3 sequence is CASSQEYGHRGLFF. In DNA, the CDR3 is TGCGCCAGCAGCCAAGAATACGGACACCGGGGGCTGTTTTTT. This rearrangement joins TRBV4-3 to TRBJ2-2; D is possibly TRBD1 or TRBD2 (5 bases each). Looked up from germline, CDR1 is LGHNA and CDR2 is YSLEER. The CDR3 has 14 amino acids. V lost 0 bases and J lost 13, with 15 bases in between.